These 20 T cell receptor beta chains originate from one sample sequenced in a study of blood T cells in healthy people across ages. A J-beta primer mix and a sample-barcoded 5' primer were used in a second PCR of about 6 to 12 cycles. From the 5' RACE reads, TCRdb called clonotypes with MiXCR, one entry per CDR3 protein. Among some 700,000 distinct CDR3 sequences listed, around a fifth were seen once. Source material: blood. Receptor source: a man between 65 and 85 years old in good health.

The sample holds a few counts of this clonotype. J is TRBJ2-1 and V is TRBV5-1; D may be TRBD2 (6 bases). V gave up 2 bases and J gave up 6 bases, with 18 bases separating them. Germline CDR1 reads SGHRS; CDR2 reads YFSETQ. This CDR3 spans 16 amino acids. The CDR3 region is CASSFSLRREFNEQFF. The CDR3 nucleotides are TGCGCCAGCAGCTTTTCACTTCGGAGGGAATTCAATGAGCAGTTCTTC.

This clonotype has a count of ten or more. The chain recombines TRBV6-2 or TRBV6-3 with TRBJ2-5, with 7 bases lining up with TRBD1. V lost 2 bases and J lost 2; bases outside the gene matches: 5. The CDR3 totals 15 residues. Germline lookup yields CDR1 MNHEY and CDR2 SVGEGT. CDR3 in DNA: TGTGCCAGCAGTTACAGTGCCAGGGGGCAAGAGACCCAGTACTTC. Translated, it gives CASSYSARGQETQYF.

V gene TRBV7-3 combines with J gene TRBJ2-1, with 10 bases that match TRBD2. V dropped 4 bases and J dropped 6; count of bases not matched to a gene: 6. The CDR3 runs to 15 residues. In germline, CDR1 is SGHTA, CDR2 FQGTGA. The CDR3 loop is CASSSTGLAANEQFF. As DNA, the CDR3 is TGTGCCAGCAGCTCCACCGGACTAGCGGCCAATGAGCAGTTCTTC.

This chain connects TRBV5-5 to TRBJ2-3; TRBD1 agrees at 9 bases. The CDR3 covers 16 residues. The V and J ends lost 3 bases and 4 bases, in that order; junction bases with no gene match: 9. Germline V gene data show CDR1 as SGHKS and CDR2 as YYEKEE (reference sequence). DNA for the CDR3: TGTGCCAGCAGCTCGGCCCGGGACAGGGTTGCAGATACGCAGTATTTT. Translation: CASSSARDRVADTQYF.

The chain recombines TRBV19 with TRBJ2-1; 7 nucleotides agree with TRBD2. The CDR3 contains 15 residues. Germline values: CDR1 LNHDA, CDR2 SQIVND (reference sequence). After removal of 4 bases from V and 7 bases from J, the junction contained 10 bases not matched to a gene. The CDR3 nucleotides are TGTGCCAGTAGTAGGACTAGAGGCCCTGGTAATGAGCAGTTCTTC. This codes for CASSRTRGPGNEQFF.

The gene calls are TRBV4-2 and TRBJ1-4; tentatively, D is TRBD1 (5 bases). This CDR3 is built from 15 residues. V was clipped by 0 bases and J by 7 bases, with 12 bases between them. CDR1 is LGHNA and CDR2 is YNFKEQ in the germline V gene. The CDR3 here is CASSQEPGRGEKLFF. DNA for the CDR3: TGTGCCAGCAGCCAAGAACCCGGGAGGGGTGAAAAACTGTTTTTT.

This clonotype was seen a handful of times. V usage is TRBV12-3 or TRBV12-4 and J usage is TRBJ2-2; 9 nucleotides align to TRBD1. With 5 bases clipped from V and 4 bases from J, the junction kept 11 bases outside the gene matches. This CDR3 is 17 amino acids long. The CDR3 DNA reads as TGTGCCAGCAGTCTTAGGCCGGGACAGGGTTTCACCGGGGAGCTGTTTTTT. It is translated as CASSLRPGQGFTGELFF.

The J gene is TRBJ1-2, the V gene TRBV5-6, with no clear D. The length of the CDR3 is 13 residues. The germline gives CDR1 SGHDT, CDR2 YYEEEE. Trimming removed 8 bases from V and 6 bases from J, with 17 bases in between. The CDR3 nucleotides read TGTGCCAGTTCGGAACCCAGATCGAATGGCTACACCTTC. Translated: CASSEPRSNGYTF.

This clonotype was seen more than once but under ten times. J is TRBJ2-7 and V is TRBV5-5, with 9 bases identical to TRBD1. The V gene end was trimmed by 9 bases and the J gene end by 4 bases; junction bases not matched to a gene: 5. The CDR3 sequence is 12 residues long. Looked up from germline, CDR1 is SGHKS and CDR2 is YYEKEE (reference sequence). The CDR3 region is CATGQGTYEQYF. CDR3 DNA: TGTGCCACTGGACAGGGGACTTACGAGCAGTACTTC.

In this sample, this clonotype turned up a few times. In DNA form, the CDR3 reads TGCGCCAGCAGCCCAGACAGGGCCAACGGAGATACGCAGTATTTT. Protein: CASSPDRANGDTQYF. The rearrangement uses TRBV4-3 and TRBJ2-3; the match to TRBD1 covers 7 bases. Germline assignment: CDR1 LGHNA and CDR2 YSLEER. Trimming removed 4 bases from V and 5 bases from J; junction bases left unmatched: 9. This CDR3 has 15 amino acids.

The gene calls are TRBV11-2 and TRBJ2-7; a weak D match, TRBD1 (6 bases). This CDR3 is built from 15 residues. Trimming took 0 bases from V and 3 from J, leaving 12 bases between them. CDR1 and CDR2 from the germline V gene are SGHAT and FQNNGV. CDR3 sequence: CASSLEAQGFYEQYF. For the CDR3, the DNA is TGTGCCAGCAGCTTAGAGGCACAGGGCTTCTACGAGCAGTACTTC.

This clonotype was counted between two and nine times. The rearrangement uses TRBV5-1 and TRBJ2-2, with a tentative D call TRBD1 (6 bases). Germline CDR1 SGHRS, CDR2 YFSETQ. The V and J ends lost 4 bases and 3 bases respectively, with 13 bases between them. CDR3 size: 15 residues. CDR3 nucleotide sequence: TGCGCCAGCAGCGGGGGACAAGGGGACACCGGGGAGCTGTTTTTT. This gives the protein CASSGGQGDTGELFF.

This clonotype has only a few counts. Just one base apart from a much larger clone, this may be a read error. The rearrangement joins TRBV2 to TRBJ2-5; D is tentatively TRBD1 or TRBD2 (5 bases each). The CDR3 consists of 15 residues. The germline CDR1 and CDR2 sequences are SNHLY and FYNNEI. The DNA for the CDR3 is TGTGCCAGCAGTGGACCGGGGACCCCCTACAATGAGCAGCTCTTC. It encodes CASSGPGTPYNEQLF.

V is TRBV20-1 and J is TRBJ2-5; the match to TRBD2 covers 7 bases. Germline-derived CDR1 and CDR2 are DFQATT and SNEGSKA (reference sequence). This CDR3 contains 15 residues. Trimming cost V 1 base and J 1 base; bases outside gene matches: 6. DNA of the CDR3: TGCAGTGCTAGAGGGCGGGGGAACCTCCAAGAGACCCAGTACTTC. This encodes CSARGRGNLQETQYF.

This clonotype has a count of ten or more. This chain connects TRBV20-1 to TRBJ1-4; 8 bases line up with TRBD1. Trimming at V came to 6 bases and at J to 7 bases, leaving 7 bases not matched to a gene. The CDR3 totals 13 residues. Germline lookup yields CDR1 DFQATT and CDR2 SNEGSKA (reference sequence). DNA of the CDR3: TGCAGTGCGACGCAGGGGGCGTTTGAAAAACTGTTTTTT. This translates into CSATQGAFEKLFF.

V gene TRBV29-1 combines with J gene TRBJ2-3; maybe TRBD2 (6 bases). CDR1 and CDR2 (germline): SQVTM, ANQGSEA. V lost 7 bases to trimming and J lost 1 base, with 18 bases between them. The length of the CDR3 is 15 residues. CDR3 DNA: TGCAGCGCCCCACCGGCGGGAATGGGCACAGATACGCAGTATTTT. Its protein is CSAPPAGMGTDTQYF.

The chain joins TRBV12-3 or TRBV12-4 to TRBJ2-5, with 8 positions matching TRBD2. The J call is in doubt because the DNA end fits TRBJ2-1 better. The CDR3 runs 15 residues. The CDR3 region is CASSPRGLGVDEQFF. Here the CDR3 DNA reads TGTGCCAGCAGCCCTCGGGGACTAGGGGTCGATGAGCAGTTCTTC.

This clonotype was seen a few times. This chain connects TRBV20-1 to TRBJ2-1; 8 bases fit TRBD2. CDR3 length: 18 residues. V shed 3 bases, J shed 0 bases, and the junction held 13 bases outside the gene matches. In germline, CDR1 is DFQATT, CDR2 SNEGSKA (reference sequence). The CDR3 DNA follows: TGCAGTGCTAGTAATCAGCGGGAGAATTATCGCTCCTACAATGAGCAGTTCTTC. This codes for CSASNQRENYRSYNEQFF.

The rearrangement joins TRBV7-9 to TRBJ2-3; D is perhaps TRBD1 or TRBD2 (5 bases each). Trimming left V 2 bases short and J 4 bases short, with 13 bases between. Germline V gene lookup returns CDR1 SEHNR and CDR2 FQNEAQ (reference sequence). The CDR3 runs to 15 residues. CDR3 protein: CASSLLRGRADTQYF. CDR3 in DNA: TGTGCCAGCAGCTTACTGAGGGGAAGGGCAGATACGCAGTATTTT.

The chain links TRBV4-3 to TRBJ2-3; TRBD2 matches 9 bases. Losses at the gene ends were 3 bases for V and 5 bases for J; bases not matched to a gene: 12. The CDR3 runs to 17 residues. Per the germline V gene, CDR1 is LGHNA and CDR2 is YSLEER. For the CDR3, the DNA is TGCGCCAGCAGCCATTACCTCGGTGTAGCGGGAGAAGATACGCAGTATTTT. This sequence encodes CASSHYLGVAGEDTQYF.